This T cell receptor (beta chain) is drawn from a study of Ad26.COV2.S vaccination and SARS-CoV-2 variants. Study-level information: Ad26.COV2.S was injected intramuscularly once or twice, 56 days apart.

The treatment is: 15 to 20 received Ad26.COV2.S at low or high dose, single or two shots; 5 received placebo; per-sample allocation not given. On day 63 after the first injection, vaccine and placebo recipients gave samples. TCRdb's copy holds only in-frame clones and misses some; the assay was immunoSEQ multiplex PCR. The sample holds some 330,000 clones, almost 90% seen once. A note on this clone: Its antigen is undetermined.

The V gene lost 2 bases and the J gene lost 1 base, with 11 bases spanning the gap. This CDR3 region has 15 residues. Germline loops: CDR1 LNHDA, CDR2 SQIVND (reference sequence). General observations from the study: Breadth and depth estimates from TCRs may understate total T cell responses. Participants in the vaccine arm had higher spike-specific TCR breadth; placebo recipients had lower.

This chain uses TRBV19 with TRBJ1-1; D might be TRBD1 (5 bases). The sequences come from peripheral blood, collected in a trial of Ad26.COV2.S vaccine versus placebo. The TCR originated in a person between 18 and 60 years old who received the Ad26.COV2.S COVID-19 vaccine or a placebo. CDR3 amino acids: CASSISGLGNTEAFF. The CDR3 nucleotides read TGTGCCAGTAGTATATCAGGGTTGGGGAACACTGAAGCTTTCTTT.